Following are 18 T cell receptor beta chains from one sample sequenced in a study of cytomegalovirus exposure and HLA in healthy donors. Clones were sequenced by immunoSEQ multiplex PCR, and TCRdb holds only the in-frame ones, with some missing. Of about 150,000 clones listed, about 94% are singletons. The sequencing input was PBMCs. The receptor set was obtained from a man aged 18-30 years in good health and CMV-seropositive.

The CDR3: CASTLRAGSSYNEQFF. The CDR3 DNA reads as TGTGCCAGCACCCTGAGAGCGGGAAGCTCCTACAATGAGCAGTTCTTC. The chain couples TRBV7-6 to TRBJ2-1, with 7 bases that match TRBD2. CDR1 and CDR2 (germline): SGHVS, FNYEAQ. The CDR3 length is 16 residues. The ends lost 7 bases at V and 0 bases at J; junction bases unmatched: 9.

The chain links TRBV27 to TRBJ1-5; maybe TRBD1 (6 bases). Trimming took off 0 bases at V and 4 bases at J, with 10 bases between the two ends. CDR1 is MNHEY and CDR2 is SMNVEV in the germline V gene (reference sequence). The CDR3 consists of 15 residues. The CDR3 loop reads CASSLSVQGNQPQHF. The CDR3 region has the DNA TGTGCCAGCAGTTTATCGGTTCAGGGGAATCAGCCCCAGCATTTT.

This clone was seen only once. The gene calls are TRBV27 and TRBJ2-7; 8 bases fit TRBD2. Trimming cost V 4 bases and J 3 bases; bases outside gene matches: 2. Germline CDR1 is MNHEY and CDR2 is SMNVEV (reference sequence). The CDR3 has 13 amino acids. The CDR3 region is CASSWGLDYEQYF. Written as DNA, the CDR3 is TGTGCCAGCAGTTGGGGACTAGACTACGAGCAGTACTTC.

The chain joins TRBV11-2 to TRBJ2-1; 12 bases map to TRBD2. CDR3 length: 15 residues. The V gene end was trimmed by 5 bases and the J gene end by 4 bases; junction bases not matched to a gene: 3. The germline V gene has CDR1 SGHAT and CDR2 FQNNGV. CDR3 nucleotide sequence: TGTGCCAGCAGCGTACTAGCGGGAGGTTACAATGAGCAGTTCTTC. Translating gives CASSVLAGGYNEQFF.

This clone showed up just once. The V call is TRBV5-4, the J call TRBJ1-1; a weak D match, TRBD1 (5 bases). The CDR3 is 17 amino acids. Trimming shortened V by 1 base and J by 0 bases, and 16 bases separated the two germline ends. The germline V gene encodes CDR1 SGHNT and CDR2 YYREEE (reference sequence). The CDR3 DNA follows: TGTGCCAGCAGCTTGATCAGGGCTTTGGGTATGAACACTGAAGCTTTCTTT. As protein: CASSLIRALGMNTEAFF.

CDR3 loop: CASSLDIQATSGGYNEQFF. The CDR3 DNA reads TGCGCCAGCAGCTTGGATATTCAGGCGACTAGCGGGGGATACAATGAGCAGTTCTTC. V usage is TRBV5-1 and J usage is TRBJ2-1, with TRBD2 identical over 12 bases. The germline gives CDR1 SGHRS, CDR2 YFSETQ. This CDR3 spans 19 amino acids. With V trimmed by 0 bases and J by 4 bases, 11 bases remained unmatched.

This clone was seen just once. J is TRBJ2-1 and V is TRBV18, with TRBD2 identical over 11 bases. The length of the CDR3 is 13 residues. Germline V gene lookup returns CDR1 KGHSH and CDR2 LQKENI. The J segment lost 6 bases and the V segment lost 7 bases, leaving 2 bases of the junction unmatched. CDR3 DNA: TGTGCCAGCTTGGGGACTAGCGGCAATGAGCAGTTCTTC. Protein product: CASLGTSGNEQFF.

Here the CDR3 DNA reads TGTGCCAGCTCACCCCTAGCGGGAGTTCACGACGAGCAGTACTTC. Translating it yields CASSPLAGVHDEQYF. V gene TRBV18 combines with J gene TRBJ2-7; 10 nucleotides line up with TRBD2. J gave up 5 bases and V 3 bases, and 7 bases lay outside the gene matches. The CDR3 covers 15 residues. Germline V gene data show CDR1 as KGHSH and CDR2 as LQKENI.

The chain joins TRBV7-2 to TRBJ1-2; 7 positions match TRBD1. V gave up 4 bases and J gave up 4 bases; unmatched junction bases: 15. Germline V gene lookup returns CDR1 SGHTA and CDR2 FQGNSA. The CDR3 consists of 17 residues. In nucleotides, the CDR3 is TGTGCCAGCAGCTCCACAGGGACAGACCCACCACTCTATGGCTACACCTTC. Translation gives CASSSTGTDPPLYGYTF.

To note about this clone: Other DNA sequences of this sample code for an identical CDR3. The chain recombines TRBV18 with TRBJ2-7; D gene ambiguous. CDR3 length equals 13 residues. Trimming took off 0 bases at V and 3 bases at J, with 6 bases between the two ends. Germline CDR1 is KGHSH and CDR2 is LQKENI. The CDR3 DNA is TGTGCCAGCTCACCACCTTCCAGCTACGAGCAGTACTTC. Protein sequence: CASSPPSSYEQYF.

The chain carries TRBV27 and TRBJ2-1; possibly TRBD1 for D (5 bases). This CDR3 is built from 14 residues. The V gene's germline CDR1 is MNHEY and CDR2 SMNVEV (reference sequence). V was trimmed by 0 bases and J by 7 bases, leaving 10 bases between them. CDR3 in amino acids: CASSLSGRLNEQFF. CDR3 DNA: TGTGCCAGCAGTTTATCGGGGCGACTGAATGAGCAGTTCTTC.

CDR3 amino acids: CASSVGTSGVYNEQFF. The CDR3 DNA follows: TGTGCCAGCAGCGTAGGGACTAGCGGAGTTTACAATGAGCAGTTCTTC. The gene calls are TRBV9 and TRBJ2-1, with 10 bases that match TRBD2. Germline assignment: CDR1 SGDLS and CDR2 YYNGEE. Trimming at V came to 0 bases and at J to 4 bases, leaving 4 bases not matched to a gene. CDR3 length equals 16 residues. The variable domain in full, with the rest retrieved from reference TRBV9 and TRBJ2-1, is DSGVTQTPKHLITATGQRVTLRCSPRSGDLSVYWYQQSLDQGLQFLIQYYNGEERAKGNILERFSAQQFPDLHSELNLSSLELGDSALYFCASSVGTSGVYNEQFFGPGTRLTVL.

The table lists this clone with a count of one. This sequence joins TRBV2 and TRBJ2-1, with TRBD2 matching over 11 bases. Unmatched junction bases numbered 12, after V lost 6 bases and J lost 8 bases. The germline V gene has CDR1 SNHLY and CDR2 FYNNEI. The CDR3 has 16 amino acids. In DNA, the CDR3 is TGTGCCAGCAGCCCAACTAGCGGGAGAGATAGAGATGAGCAGTTCTTC. Translating it yields CASSPTSGRDRDEQFF.

The rearrangement uses TRBV4-1 and TRBJ2-1, with 9 nucleotides matching TRBD2. From germline, CDR1 is MGHRA and CDR2 YSYEKL. The CDR3 length is 15 residues. J gave up 8 bases and V 4 bases, and 9 bases lay outside the gene matches. The DNA of the CDR3 is TGCGCCAGCAGCCCGGGACTAGCCCTTTTCGATGAGCAGTTCTTC. Protein product: CASSPGLALFDEQFF.

The chain is built from TRBV15 and TRBJ1-4, with TRBD1 matching 8 bases. Trimming took 4 bases from V and 3 from J; bases not matched to a gene: 7. This CDR3 is built from 16 residues. Germline assignment: CDR1 LNHNV and CDR2 YYDKDF (reference sequence). The CDR3 sequence is CATSIDRGAANEKLFF. Here the CDR3 DNA reads TGTGCCACCAGCATTGACAGGGGTGCGGCTAATGAAAAACTGTTTTTT.

V gene TRBV5-1 combines with J gene TRBJ2-7, with D possibly TRBD1 on 5 matching bases. V lost 0 bases, J lost 3 bases, and 13 bases lay in between. Germline V gene lookup returns CDR1 SGHRS and CDR2 YFSETQ. The CDR3 is 15 residues long. The CDR3 sequence is CASSLDYRKLYEQYF. The CDR3 DNA is TGCGCCAGCAGCTTGGACTACAGGAAACTCTACGAGCAGTACTTC.

V is TRBV2 and J is TRBJ1-4; 7 bases are shared with TRBD1. CDR1 and CDR2 (germline): SNHLY, FYNNEI. This CDR3 spans 15 amino acids. The ends lost 6 bases at V and 0 bases at J; junction bases unmatched: 4. The CDR3 spells CASRSQGATNEKLFF. In DNA, the CDR3 is TGTGCCAGCAGAAGCCAGGGGGCAACTAATGAAAAACTGTTTTTT.

The chain carries TRBV4-1 and TRBJ2-2; possible D gene TRBD2, 6 bases. Germline lookup yields CDR1 MGHRA and CDR2 YSYEKL. The CDR3 is made up of 16 amino acids. V was clipped by 6 bases and J by 0 bases, with 14 bases between them. This CDR3 reads CASRPVLAANTGELFF. The CDR3 DNA follows: TGCGCCAGCAGGCCCGTACTAGCTGCGAACACCGGGGAGCTGTTTTTT.